A single sample gave rise to the 5 T cell receptor beta chains below, sequenced in a study of PD-L1 blockade in urothelial cancer. Sequencing was performed with immunoSEQ multiplex PCR; in TCRdb, only in-frame clones are kept and a portion is missing. In the table there are about 86,000 clones, approximately 87% of which are singletons. Specified time point: pretreatment peripheral blood. Material: PBMCs, obtained around atezolizumab (anti-PD-L1) treatment. Receptors were obtained from a man aged 55 to 70 with urothelial cancer.

The chain employs TRBV7-9 and TRBJ1-1; 8 bases are a match to TRBD1. This CDR3 has 13 amino acids. The V gene end was trimmed by 3 bases and the J gene end by 8 bases; junction bases not matched to a gene: 5. CDR1 is SEHNR, CDR2 FQNEAQ, per germline (reference sequence). The CDR3 DNA sequence: TGTGCCAGCAGCTTGACAGGGGCTACGGAAGCTTTCTTT. Protein sequence: CASSLTGATEAFF.

The sample holds a few counts of this clone. The rearrangement joins TRBV20-1 to TRBJ2-5; TRBD1 matches at 7 bases. The germline gives CDR1 DFQATT, CDR2 SNEGSKA (reference sequence). This CDR3 is 11 amino acids long. V lost 5 bases, J lost 4 bases, and 1 base stayed unmatched. CDR3 amino acids: CSAHRGETQYF. Written as DNA, the CDR3 is TGCAGTGCTCACAGGGGAGAGACCCAGTACTTC.

The chain combines TRBV9 with TRBJ2-1, with a weak D call TRBD2 (6 bases). Germline V gene sequence: CDR1 SGDLS, CDR2 YYNGEE. This CDR3 is built from 13 residues. The germline V and J ends were trimmed by 5 bases and 9 bases, with 15 bases remaining between them. The CDR3 DNA reads as TGTGCCAGCAGGGGACTTACTGTTGGTGAGCAGTTCTTC. It encodes CASRGLTVGEQFF.

V usage is TRBV5-1 and J usage is TRBJ1-2; D gene unclear. CDR3 length equals 13 residues. Trimming took off 0 bases at V and 4 bases at J, with 7 bases between the two ends. Germline V gene lookup returns CDR1 SGHRS and CDR2 YFSETQ. CDR3 protein: CASSLDSLYGYTF. The CDR3 DNA reads TGCGCCAGCAGCTTGGATTCCCTCTATGGCTACACCTTC. Variable domain in full (rest from reference TRBV5-1 and TRBJ1-2): KAGVTQTPRYLIKTRGQQVTLSCSPISGHRSVSWYQQTPGQGLQFLFEYFSETQRNKGNFPGRFSGRQFSNSRSEMNVSTLELGDSALYLCASSLDSLYGYTFGSGTRLTVV.

The rearrangement uses TRBV6-5 and TRBJ2-1; D is perhaps TRBD1 (6 bases). V was pared by 2 bases and J by 2 bases, with 7 bases between. Germline V CDR1 and CDR2: MNHEY, SVGAGI. This CDR3 has 14 amino acids. The CDR3 DNA follows: TGTGCCAGCAGTTACGGACAGACCTACAATGAGCAGTTCTTC. Translated: CASSYGQTYNEQFF.